This TCR beta chain was captured in a study of T cells after yellow fever vaccination. Overall study results and limits: Detected again after the booster were most primary-vaccination clones, at 95% to 98% CD4 and approximately 87% CD8. The secondary response was weaker, and its peak arrived faster, on day 5 versus 15.

TCRdb ran MiXCR on the 5' RACE reads and lists one entry per CDR3 protein. In the table there are just under 600,000 distinct CDR3 sequences, roughly 12% of which are singletons. The CDR3 has 14 residues. This clonotype has only a few counts. Its antigen is unidentified. The TCR originated in a man between 25 and 39 years old who received the YFV17D yellow fever vaccine. This chain connects TRBV21-1 to TRBJ2-1; the D call TRBD1 from the table was never checked on the DNA. TRBV21-1 has pseudogene status. Sequencing was performed on PBMCs, taken on the day of the yellow fever booster vaccination. CDR3 in amino acids: CASLGAGAYNEQFF. The CDR3 nucleotides read TGTGCCAGCCTAGGGGCGGGGGCCTACAATGAGCAGTTCTTC.